Described below is a single T cell receptor beta chain sequence and its context. Its specificity is unknown. This sample was taken from a study of radiotherapy plus CTLA-4 blockade in lung cancer. Overall study context: Overall, around 18% of patients showed an objective response, while 31% attained disease control. Broader study findings: Expansion of tumor-derived TCR clones was observed in blood after radiotherapy plus ipilimumab. According to reports, early shifts in blood T cell clones, alongside interferon-beta, forecast response most accurately.

Germline CDR1 reads SNHLY; CDR2 reads FYNNEI. The ends were cut back, 9 bases at V and 2 bases at J, with 10 bases in the middle. CDR3 size: 13 residues. Focal radiation plus CTLA-4 blockade with ipilimumab was given to patients with chemo-refractory metastatic non-small-cell lung cancer. Sequencing used immunoSEQ multiplex PCR; TCRdb keeps in-frame clones, though not all of them. Of more than 12,000 clones in the sample, about 70% were seen once. Sequencing was performed on peripheral blood, taken from a patient treated with radiotherapy plus ipilimumab. The receptor's source is a human donor with non-small cell lung cancer whose response to radiotherapy plus ipilimumab could not be evaluated. The rearrangement joins TRBV2 to TRBJ1-4; D gene unclear. CDR3 amino acids: CASTSGTNEKLFF. In nucleotides, the CDR3 is TGTGCCAGTACCTCGGGGACTAATGAAAAACTGTTTTTT.